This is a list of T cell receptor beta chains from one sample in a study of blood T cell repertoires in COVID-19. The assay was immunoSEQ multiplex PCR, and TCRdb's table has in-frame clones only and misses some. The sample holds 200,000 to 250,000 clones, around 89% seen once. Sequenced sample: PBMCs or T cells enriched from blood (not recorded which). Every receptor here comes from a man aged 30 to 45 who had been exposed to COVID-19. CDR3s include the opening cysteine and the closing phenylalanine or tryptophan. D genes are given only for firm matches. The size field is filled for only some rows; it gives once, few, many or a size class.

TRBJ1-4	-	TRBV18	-	CASSHKEQEKLFF	TGTGCCAGCTCACACAAGGAGCAAGAAAAACTGTTTTTT
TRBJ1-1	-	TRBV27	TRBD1	CASSWGTGPSAEAFF	TGTGCCAGCAGTTGGGGGACAGGACCGTCGGCGGAAGCTTTCTTT
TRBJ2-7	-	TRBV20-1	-	CSVRDTYEQYF	TGCAGTGTTCGGGACACCTACGAGCAGTACTTC
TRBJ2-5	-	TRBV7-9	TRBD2	CASSPLTSGEQETQYF	TGTGCCAGCAGCCCACTGACTAGCGGGGAACAAGAGACCCAGTACTTC
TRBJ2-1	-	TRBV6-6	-	CASSPGSNSAYNEQFF	TGTGCCAGCAGTCCCGGGAGCAACTCGGCCTACAATGAGCAGTTCTTC
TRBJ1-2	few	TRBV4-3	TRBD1	CASSQAGTVNYGYTF	TGCGCCAGCAGCCAAGCCGGGACAGTTAACTATGGCTACACCTTC
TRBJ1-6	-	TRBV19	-	CASSLYVSLRDTNSPLHF	TGTGCCAGTAGTCTCTACGTATCACTCCGGGACACCAATTCACCCCTCCACTTT
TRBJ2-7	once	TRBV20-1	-	CSARRSYEQYF	TGCAGTGCTCGCCGCAGCTACGAGCAGTACTTC
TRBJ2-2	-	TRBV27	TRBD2	CASSLSGGGAWELFF	TGTGCCAGCAGTTTATCGGGCGGGGGGGCCTGGGAGCTGTTTTTT
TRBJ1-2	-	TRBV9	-	CASSVSREGAVPTASYGYTF	TGTGCCAGCAGCGTCTCCAGGGAAGGGGCGGTACCTACGGCCAGTTATGGCTACACCTTC
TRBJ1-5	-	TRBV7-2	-	CASSFGPHQPQHF	TGTGCCAGCAGCTTTGGCCCCCATCAGCCCCAGCATTTT
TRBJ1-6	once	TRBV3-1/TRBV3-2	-	CASSQDSRLVNSPLHF	TGTGCCAGCAGCCAAGATTCTCGACTGGTTAATTCACCCCTCCACTTT
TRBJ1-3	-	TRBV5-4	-	CASSLRGSGNTIYF	TGTGCCAGCAGCTTGAGGGGTTCTGGAAACACCATATATTTT
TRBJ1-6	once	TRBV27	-	CASSLGGGSYNSPLHF	TGTGCCAGCAGTTTAGGGGGCGGCTCCTATAATTCACCCCTCCACTTT
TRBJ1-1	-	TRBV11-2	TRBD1	CASSQTGAHTEAFF	TGTGCCAGCAGCCAAACAGGGGCACACACTGAAGCTTTCTTT
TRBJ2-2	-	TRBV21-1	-	CASSKASRSVDGELFF	TGTGCCAGCAGCAAAGCCTCTCGATCCGTAGACGGGGAGCTGTTTTTT
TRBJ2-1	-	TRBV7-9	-	CASSNPGQAYNEQFF	TGTGCCAGCAGCAACCCGGGACAAGCCTACAATGAGCAGTTCTTC
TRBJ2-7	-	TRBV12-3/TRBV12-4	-	CASSPGDEQYF	TGTGCCAGCAGTCCGGGGGACGAGCAGTACTTC
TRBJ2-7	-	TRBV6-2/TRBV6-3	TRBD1	CASSYNRGQYEQYF	TGTGCCAGCAGTTATAACAGGGGGCAGTACGAGCAGTACTTC
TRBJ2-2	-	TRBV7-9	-	CASSPRGNTGELFF	TGTGCCAGCAGCCCCCGGGGGAACACCGGGGAGCTGTTTTTT
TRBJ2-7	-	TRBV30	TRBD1	CAWSMGQNYEQYF	TGTGCCTGGAGTATGGGACAGAACTACGAGCAGTACTTC
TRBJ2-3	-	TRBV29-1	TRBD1	CSVPTGGEGDTQYF	TGCAGCGTTCCGACAGGGGGCGAAGGAGATACGCAGTATTTT
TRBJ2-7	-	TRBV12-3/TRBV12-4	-	CASSSWRSYEQYF	TGTGCCAGCAGCTCGTGGAGGTCATACGAGCAGTACTTC
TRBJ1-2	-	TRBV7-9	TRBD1	CASSFRDRTHGYTF	TGTGCCAGCAGCTTCCGGGACAGGACCCATGGCTACACCTTC
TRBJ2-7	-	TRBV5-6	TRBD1	CASSRPGTAYEQYF	TGTGCCAGCAGCCGACCCGGGACAGCCTACGAGCAGTACTTC
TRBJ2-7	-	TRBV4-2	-	CASSQNKPYEQYF	TGTGCCAGCAGCCAAAACAAACCCTACGAGCAGTACTTC
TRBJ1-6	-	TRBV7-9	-	CASSLITGMGSPLHF	TGTGCCAGCAGCTTAATAACAGGGATGGGTTCACCCCTCCACTTT
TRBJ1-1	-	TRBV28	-	CASKRVKRNGNTEAFF	TGTGCCAGCAAGAGGGTTAAAAGGAACGGGAACACTGAAGCTTTCTTT
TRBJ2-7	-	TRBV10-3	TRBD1	CAISEDGTAYEQYF	TGTGCCATCAGTGAGGATGGGACAGCCTACGAGCAGTACTTC
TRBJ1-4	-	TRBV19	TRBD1	CASSIRGQGYEKLFF	TGTGCCAGTAGTATACGAGGACAGGGCTATGAAAAACTGTTTTTT
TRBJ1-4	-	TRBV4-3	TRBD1	CASSLRGGQGEKLFF	TGCGCCAGCAGCCTAAGGGGGGGACAGGGTGAAAAACTGTTTTTT
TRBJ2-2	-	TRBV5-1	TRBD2	CASSSRGGSGELFF	TGCGCCAGCAGCTCCCGGGGGGGTTCTGGGGAGCTGTTTTTT
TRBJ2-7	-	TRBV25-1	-	CASSAIRGKKNEQYF	TGTGCCAGCAGTGCAATCAGGGGTAAAAAGAACGAGCAGTACTTC
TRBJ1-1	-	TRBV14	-	CASSPQTGVNTEAFF	TGTGCCAGCAGCCCTCAGACAGGAGTAAACACTGAAGCTTTCTTT
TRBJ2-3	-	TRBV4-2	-	CASSSSEGNTDTQYF	TGTGCCAGCAGCTCCTCGGAGGGAAACACAGATACGCAGTATTTT
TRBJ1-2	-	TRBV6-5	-	CASSYAYNYGYTF	TGTGCCAGCAGTTACGCGTACAACTATGGCTACACCTTC
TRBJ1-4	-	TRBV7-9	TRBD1	CASSLITGGYLAGEKLFF	TGTGCCAGCAGCTTAATTACAGGGGGATATCTCGCGGGTGAAAAACTGTTTTTT
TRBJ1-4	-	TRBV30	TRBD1	CASNLQGATNEKLFF	TGTGCCTCTAATTTACAGGGGGCAACTAATGAAAAACTGTTTTTT
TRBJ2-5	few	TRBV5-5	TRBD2	CASSLELAGGRETQYF	TGTGCCAGCAGCTTGGAATTAGCGGGGGGGCGAGAGACCCAGTACTTC
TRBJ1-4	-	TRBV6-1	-	CASSELLRQLGNEKLFF	TGTGCCAGCAGTGAGCTGCTTCGACAGCTGGGCAATGAAAAACTGTTTTTT
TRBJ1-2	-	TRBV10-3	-	CAIAWGFAFGTYGYTF	TGTGCCATCGCGTGGGGGTTTGCGTTCGGGACATATGGCTACACCTTC
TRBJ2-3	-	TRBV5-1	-	CASSLFGAGTDTQYF	TGCGCCAGCAGCCTCTTCGGTGCGGGAACAGATACGCAGTATTTT
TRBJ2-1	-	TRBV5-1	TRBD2	CASRTSGGNEQFF	TGCGCCAGCAGGACTAGCGGGGGGAATGAGCAGTTCTTC
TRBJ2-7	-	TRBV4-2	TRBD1	CASSQGKSGTGYHEQYF	TGTGCCAGCAGCCAAGGAAAGTCCGGGACAGGGTACCACGAGCAGTACTTC
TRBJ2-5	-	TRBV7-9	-	CASGGETQYF	TGTGCCAGCGGCGGAGAGACCCAGTACTTC
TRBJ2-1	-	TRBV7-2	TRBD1	CASSGDREREQFF	TGTGCCAGCAGCGGCGACAGGGAACGTGAGCAGTTCTTC